The 18 T cell receptor beta chains below come from one sample, sequenced in a study of T-cell reconstitution after alpha-beta-depleted transplantation in children. Library preparation (for TCRbeta) was performed with unique molecular identifiers. MiXCR was run by TCRdb on the PCR reads, yielding one entry per CDR3 protein. In the table there are about 150,000 distinct CDR3 sequences, 11% of which are singletons. The input for sequencing was PBMCs, taken before TCRalphabeta/CD19-depleted stem cell transplant. Receptors originate from a boy aged 2 to 9 with acute myeloid leukemia, due to receive a stem cell transplant.

This clonotype came up many times. The chain joins TRBV3-1 to TRBJ2-3, with D perhaps assigned TRBD1 or TRBD2 (6 bases each). The germline V and J ends were trimmed by 3 bases and 0 bases, with 19 bases remaining between them. Germline loops: CDR1 LGHDT, CDR2 YNNKEL (reference sequence). The CDR3 totals 18 residues. The CDR3 nucleotides read TGTGCCAGCAGCCAGGAGTTTGGGGGGCTAAGGAGCACAGATACGCAGTATTTT. Protein: CASSQEFGGLRSTDTQYF.

At least ten counts were recorded for this clonotype. The chain combines TRBV5-5 with TRBJ1-1; D gene unclear. CDR1 and CDR2 from the germline V gene are SGHKS and YYEKEE (reference sequence). CDR3 size: 13 residues. The V and J ends lost 0 bases and 7 bases respectively, with 10 bases between them. The CDR3 protein is CASSLARGIEAFF. The DNA for the CDR3 is TGTGCCAGCAGCTTGGCCAGAGGTATTGAAGCTTTCTTT.

This clonotype was recorded many times. The chain uses TRBV10-3 and TRBJ2-3, with 7 bases that match TRBD2. This CDR3 spans 17 amino acids. CDR1 and CDR2 from the germline V gene are ENHRY and SYGVKD. The V and J ends lost 7 bases and 6 bases, in that order; junction bases with no gene match: 19. Here the CDR3 reads CAINRSPSAGPTDTQYF. The CDR3, as DNA: TGTGCCATCAATCGGTCCCCTTCAGCGGGACCGACGGATACGCAGTATTTT.

This clonotype appeared many times. The genes are TRBV11-2 and TRBJ2-5; 9 bases map to TRBD2. From germline, CDR1 is SGHAT and CDR2 FQNNGV. CDR3 length: 15 residues. Trimming at V came to 5 bases and at J to 4 bases, leaving 8 bases not matched to a gene. The CDR3 is CASSTGREGRETQYF. The DNA of the CDR3 is TGTGCCAGCAGCACGGGGCGGGAGGGCCGAGAGACCCAGTACTTC.

Many counts were recorded for this clonotype. The chain employs TRBV20-1 and TRBJ2-1; 11 nucleotides agree with TRBD2. The junction had 5 bases not matched to a gene; V was cut back by 6 bases and J by 4 bases. CDR1 and CDR2 (germline): DFQATT, SNEGSKA (reference sequence). The CDR3 loop spans 14 amino acids. CDR3 protein: CSAETSGAYNEQFF. CDR3 sequence (DNA): TGCAGTGCCGAGACTAGCGGGGCGTACAATGAGCAGTTCTTC.

This clonotype was detected many times. CDR3 coding DNA: TGCAGTGCTAGAGATCGGAGGCGGACAGGGGAGGGGGAGACCCAGTACTTC. The encoded protein is CSARDRRRTGEGETQYF. The gene calls are TRBV20-1 and TRBJ2-5; 9 nucleotides line up with TRBD1. The CDR3 totals 17 residues. Germline lookup yields CDR1 DFQATT and CDR2 SNEGSKA (reference sequence). V gave up 0 bases and J gave up 5 bases; unmatched junction bases: 13.

This clonotype appeared many times. J is TRBJ2-1 and V is TRBV20-1; 7 nucleotides agree with TRBD1. The trim removed 4 bases at V and 5 bases at J, leaving 5 bases unmatched. The CDR3 totals 13 residues. Germline CDR1 and CDR2: DFQATT and SNEGSKA (reference sequence). DNA for the CDR3: TGCAGTGCTACGGGGACAGTAGACAATGAGCAGTTCTTC. This codes for CSATGTVDNEQFF.

This clonotype was seen many times. The chain joins TRBV5-1 to TRBJ1-1; no firm D call. Trimming removed 1 base at V and 7 bases at J, with 11 bases between. The CDR3 is 13 residues long. CDR1 SGHRS and CDR2 YFSETQ come from the germline V gene. CDR3 DNA sequence: TGCGCCAGCAGCTTGCTGGGAATTAATGAAGCTTTCTTT. This translates into CASSLLGINEAFF.

This clonotype has a count of ten or more. The CDR3 DNA follows: TGTGCCAGCAGCCAGGACGGCCGGGGACAGGTTCCCCATGAGCAGTTCTTC. It encodes CASSQDGRGQVPHEQFF. The chain links TRBV4-2 to TRBJ2-1; 8 bases are a match to TRBD1. CDR1 LGHNA and CDR2 YNFKEQ come from the germline V gene. This CDR3 has 17 amino acids. V was pared by 3 bases and J by 8 bases, with 15 bases of the junction left unmatched.

The J gene is TRBJ1-2, the V gene TRBV20-1; D is unresolved. The CDR3 runs 14 residues. Germline V gene lookup returns CDR1 DFQATT and CDR2 SNEGSKA (reference sequence). The ends were cut back, 0 bases at V and 4 bases at J, with 12 bases in the middle. The CDR3 DNA is TGCAGTGCTAGAGATCACAGACAAGCCTATGGCTACACCTTC. Translating gives CSARDHRQAYGYTF.

Concerning this clonotype: This may come from a read error, since a much larger clone is one base off. This rearrangement joins TRBV3-1 to TRBJ2-7, with TRBD2 matching 12 bases. CDR1 is LGHDT and CDR2 is YNNKEL in the germline V gene (reference sequence). The CDR3 is 15 residues long. The DNA of the CDR3 is TGTGCCAGCAGCCAAGGACTAGCGGGAGCTGCCGAGCAGTCCTTC. It encodes CASSQGLAGAAEQSF.

This clonotype was recorded at least ten times. This chain links TRBV18 with TRBJ2-1, with D hard to call. Trimming removed 3 bases from V and 2 bases from J, with 11 bases in between. The germline V gene encodes CDR1 KGHSH and CDR2 LQKENI. This CDR3 comprises 15 residues. The CDR3 sequence: CASSPLSAAYNEQFF. CDR3 DNA sequence: TGTGCCAGCTCACCCCTTTCCGCAGCCTACAATGAGCAGTTCTTC.

This clonotype was counted ten times or more. This chain links TRBV5-6 with TRBJ2-1; D gene uncertain. Germline V gene lookup returns CDR1 SGHDT and CDR2 YYEEEE. The V end was cut by 0 bases, the J end by 3 bases, with 10 bases between. This CDR3 region has 15 residues. The CDR3 sequence is CASSLVGGYYNEQFF. As DNA, the CDR3 is TGTGCCAGCAGCTTGGTAGGCGGCTACTACAATGAGCAGTTCTTC.

Concerning this clonotype: A junction end diverges from the germline sequence, so it may reflect a read error. V is TRBV12-3 or TRBV12-4 and J is TRBJ2-3, with 13 bases fitting TRBD2. This CDR3 is built from 18 residues. The CDR3 nucleotides are TGTGCCATCAGTTTGCGACTAGCGGGGGGCCTGGATGGAGATACGCAGTATTTT. Translation: CAISLRLAGGLDGDTQYF.

Many counts were recorded for this clonotype. J is TRBJ1-5 and V is TRBV27; 9 bases are shared with TRBD1. The V gene's germline CDR1 is MNHEY and CDR2 SMNVEV (reference sequence). V was clipped by 4 bases and J by 5 bases; unmatched bases: 12. CDR3 length: 17 amino acids. CDR3 in amino acids: CASSSGQGVPWDQPQHF. The CDR3 nucleotides are TGTGCCAGCAGTTCGGGACAGGGAGTTCCTTGGGATCAGCCCCAGCATTTT.

The sample holds a few counts of this clonotype. The rearrangement links TRBV6-5 to TRBJ1-1, with D uncertain. The CDR3 has 16 residues. The germline V gene has CDR1 MNHEY and CDR2 SVGAGI. The V gene lost 0 bases and the J gene lost 0 bases, with 11 bases spanning the gap. CDR3 amino acids: CASSYSSQIMNTEAFF. The CDR3 DNA follows: TGTGCCAGCAGTTACTCGAGTCAGATCATGAACACTGAAGCTTTCTTT.

This clonotype was counted ten times or more. This chain uses TRBV2 with TRBJ2-2, with D perhaps TRBD1 (5 bases). The V gene's germline CDR1 is SNHLY and CDR2 FYNNEI. V lost 8 bases to trimming and J lost 2 bases, with 12 bases between them. The CDR3 contains 14 residues. CDR3 sequence reads: CASSPQGNTGELFF. DNA for the CDR3: TGTGCCAGCTCCCCCCAGGGCAACACCGGGGAGCTGTTTTTT.

Details on this clonotype: This may be a read error, as it is one base from a much larger clone. V and J are TRBV2 and TRBJ1-2; D is unresolved. CDR3 length equals 11 residues. Looked up from germline, CDR1 is SNHLY and CDR2 is FYNNEI. The V gene lost 3 bases and the J gene lost 5 bases, with 4 bases spanning the gap. The CDR3 here is CASSDVYGYTF. CDR3 in DNA: TGTGCCAGCAGTGACGTGTATGGCTACACCTTC.